The rows below give T cell receptor beta chains drawn from one sample of a study of Ad26.COV2.S vaccination and SARS-CoV-2 variants. Profiled with immunoSEQ multiplex PCR; TCRdb holds only in-frame clones, not every one. The table records around 350,000 clones, more than 75% of them present only once. The sequencing here drew on peripheral blood, taken in a trial of Ad26.COV2.S vaccine versus placebo. The receptor source for this set is a person aged 18-60 years who received the Ad26.COV2.S COVID-19 vaccine or a placebo. The CDR3 runs from the conserved cysteine through the conserved F or W. Fields, in order: clone size, V gene, D gene, J gene, CDR3 protein, CDR3 DNA. The D gene is left open where the match is weak. Only some rows state a clone size, as once, few, many or a class for expanded clones.

few	TRBV9	NA	TRBJ2-3	CASSVEVQGVIGTQYF	TGTGCCAGCAGCGTAGAAGTCCAGGGAGTTATAGGTACGCAGTATTTT
NA	TRBV6-5	NA	TRBJ1-5	CASRQHDTGQPQHF	TGTGCCAGCCGACAACATGATACAGGTCAGCCCCAGCATTTT
NA	TRBV7-2	NA	TRBJ1-2	CASSWLLGDQNYGYTF	TGTGCCAGCAGCTGGTTGTTAGGGGACCAAAACTATGGCTACACCTTC
many	TRBV24-1	TRBD1	TRBJ2-7	CATSGSGTGGYEQYF	TGTGCCACCAGTGGTTCCGGGACAGGGGGTTACGAGCAGTACTTC
NA	TRBV6-6	NA	TRBJ2-1	CASMRAGAGNEQFF	TGTGCCAGCATGAGGGCTGGGGCGGGGAATGAGCAGTTCTTC
NA	TRBV4-3	TRBD2	TRBJ2-3	CASSQNPFSGGVSDTQYF	TGCGCCAGCAGCCAGAATCCTTTTAGCGGGGGGGTGTCAGATACGCAGTATTTT
NA	TRBV5-4	NA	TRBJ2-7	CASSLGTPPGEQYF	TGTGCCAGCAGCTTAGGGACACCTCCCGGCGAGCAGTACTTC
NA	TRBV25-1	NA	TRBJ2-7	CASSEDRSGFGYEQYF	TGTGCCAGCAGTGAAGATCGTAGCGGTTTTGGCTACGAGCAGTACTTC
NA	TRBV6-5	TRBD2	TRBJ2-2	CATSRAGDTGELFF	TGTGCCACCTCTCGGGCGGGGGACACCGGGGAGCTGTTTTTT
NA	TRBV3-1/TRBV3-2	NA	TRBJ2-5	CASSPWTEGGETQYF	TGTGCCAGCAGCCCTTGGACGGAGGGGGGAGAGACCCAGTACTTC
NA	TRBV20-1	TRBD2	TRBJ2-5	CSRTSQETQYF	TGCAGTAGGACTAGTCAAGAGACCCAGTACTTC
NA	TRBV19	NA	TRBJ2-6	CASTIQQGSNVLTF	TGTGCCAGTACTATCCAGCAGGGCTCCAACGTCCTGACTTTC
few	TRBV4-3	TRBD2	TRBJ2-2	CASSHLTSGGVDTGELFF	TGCGCCAGCAGCCATCTCACTAGCGGGGGCGTTGACACCGGGGAGCTGTTTTTT
NA	TRBV3-1/TRBV3-2	TRBD1	TRBJ2-2	CASSRTGSGTGELFF	TGTGCCAGCAGCCGGACAGGGAGCGGCACCGGGGAGCTGTTTTTT
NA	TRBV18	NA	TRBJ1-6	CASSPPNNGGIGSPLHF	TGTGCCAGCTCACCACCTAATAACGGGGGAATAGGATCACCCCTCCACTTT
NA	TRBV7-9	TRBD2	TRBJ2-3	CASSLNSGSVTDTQYF	TGTGCCAGCAGCTTAAATAGCGGGAGCGTGACAGATACGCAGTATTTT
NA	TRBV18	NA	TRBJ1-2	CASSPSLWEPYGYTF	TGTGCCAGCTCACCATCTCTCTGGGAACCCTATGGCTACACCTTC
NA	TRBV29-1	NA	TRBJ2-7	CSVAGQNSYEQYF	TGCAGCGTAGCAGGACAGAACTCCTACGAGCAGTACTTC
NA	TRBV25-1	NA	TRBJ2-3	CASTEPGPTDTQYF	TGTGCCAGCACCGAGCCGGGGCCCACAGATACGCAGTATTTT
NA	TRBV24-1	TRBD2	TRBJ2-7	CATSDPKLGGSNSHEQYF	TGTGCCACCAGTGATCCAAAGCTCGGCGGGAGTAACTCCCACGAGCAGTACTTC
few	TRBV9	NA	TRBJ2-7	CASSVEPVSYEQYF	TGTGCCAGCAGCGTAGAGCCAGTCTCCTACGAGCAGTACTTC
NA	TRBV29-1	TRBD2	TRBJ2-2	CSVESGGNTGELFF	TGCAGCGTGGAAAGCGGGGGTAACACCGGGGAGCTGTTTTTT
NA	TRBV14	NA	TRBJ2-3	CASSPDDWYKMGTDTQYF	TGTGCCAGCAGCCCTGATGACTGGTACAAGATGGGCACAGATACGCAGTATTTT
NA	TRBV7-2	TRBD2	TRBJ2-7	CASSLVAGEGSEQYF	TGTGCCAGCAGCTTAGTGGCGGGGGAGGGTTCCGAGCAGTACTTC
NA	TRBV28	NA	TRBJ2-1	CASSQNEQFF	TGTGCCAGCAGCCAGAATGAGCAGTTCTTC
few	TRBV5-1	NA	TRBJ2-7	CASSPGGTAHYEQYF	TGCGCCAGCAGCCCAGGGGGGACGGCCCACTACGAGCAGTACTTC
NA	TRBV5-1	NA	TRBJ1-3	CASSLEGSNTIYF	TGCGCCAGCAGCTTGGAAGGGTCGAACACCATATATTTT
few	TRBV12-3/TRBV12-4	NA	TRBJ2-2	CATRTNSPGELFF	TGTGCCACACGGACCAATTCCCCCGGGGAGCTGTTTTTT
once	TRBV11-2	TRBD1	TRBJ2-1	CASRPFRDRVVDEQFF	TGTGCCAGCAGACCCTTCCGGGACAGGGTTGTAGATGAGCAGTTCTTC
NA	TRBV7-6	NA	TRBJ2-7	CASSLVSGTAGEQYF	TGTGCCAGCAGCTTAGTGAGTGGGACGGCTGGCGAGCAGTACTTC
NA	TRBV3-1/TRBV3-2	TRBD2	TRBJ2-1	CASSQVSGLAGDQERFF	TGTGCCAGCAGCCAAGTGTCGGGACTAGCGGGGGACCAAGAGCGGTTCTTC
NA	TRBV7-2	NA	TRBJ2-1	CASSLGLGGRQFF	TGTGCCAGCAGCTTAGGTTTGGGGGGAAGGCAGTTCTTC
once	TRBV7-6	NA	TRBJ2-2	CASSEGAGWRGPTGELFF	TGTGCCAGCAGCGAAGGAGCAGGGTGGCGGGGACCCACCGGGGAGCTGTTTTTT
once	TRBV11-2	NA	TRBJ1-2	CASSLDHRANYGYTF	TGTGCCAGCAGCTTAGATCATAGGGCTAACTATGGCTACACCTTC
NA	TRBV6-6	NA	TRBJ1-5	CASSYSRADSNQPQHF	TGTGCCAGCAGTTACTCGAGGGCCGATAGCAATCAGCCCCAGCATTTT
NA	TRBV5-1	NA	TRBJ2-5	CASSLNSRYQETQYF	TGCGCCAGCAGCTTGAACTCCAGGTACCAAGAGACCCAGTACTTC
once	TRBV24-1	TRBD1	TRBJ2-4	CATSDLEDRGLGNIQYF	TGTGCCACCAGTGATTTAGAGGACAGGGGGCTGGGGAACATTCAGTACTTC
NA	TRBV6-2/TRBV6-3	TRBD1	TRBJ1-2	CASSQGQAGYTF	TGTGCCAGCAGTCAGGGACAGGCTGGCTACACCTTC
NA	TRBV6-2/TRBV6-3	NA	TRBJ1-5	CASSYGRSGVKGNQPQHF	TGTGCCAGCAGTTACGGGCGTAGCGGGGTTAAGGGCAATCAGCCCCAGCATTTT
NA	TRBV5-5	TRBD2	TRBJ2-2	CASSLSGTSATGELFF	TGTGCCAGCAGCCTGAGTGGGACTAGCGCCACCGGGGAGCTGTTTTTT
NA	TRBV5-1	NA	TRBJ1-1	CASSPLGSGRDFF	TGCGCCAGCAGCCCACTTGGTTCGGGGAGGGATTTCTTT
few	TRBV20-1	NA	TRBJ2-5	CSANELRETQYF	TGCAGTGCTAATGAGCTTAGAGAGACCCAGTACTTC
NA	TRBV27	NA	TRBJ1-1	CASTSGRMNTEAFF	TGTGCCAGCACCTCGGGCAGAATGAACACTGAAGCTTTCTTT
NA	TRBV6-2/TRBV6-3	NA	TRBJ2-2	CASSPSRNTGELFF	TGTGCCAGCAGCCCGAGCAGAAACACCGGGGAGCTGTTTTTT
NA	TRBV25-1	TRBD2	TRBJ2-7	CASSEGTSGDFEQYF	TGTGCCAGCAGTGAAGGGACTAGCGGGGATTTTGAGCAGTACTTC
NA	TRBV2	NA	TRBJ1-6	CASREGRSYNSPLHF	TGTGCCAGCAGAGAGGGGCGATCCTATAATTCACCCCTCCACTTT
NA	TRBV10-1	NA	TRBJ2-2	CASRRDFATGELFF	TGCGCCAGCAGAAGGGACTTCGCCACCGGGGAGCTGTTTTTT
once	TRBV3-1/TRBV3-2	TRBD1	TRBJ1-1	CASSPTGGVFEAFF	TGTGCCAGCAGCCCGACAGGGGGCGTCTTTGAAGCTTTCTTT
NA	TRBV15	NA	TRBJ2-7	CATSGGGRVSYEQYF	TGTGCCACCAGCGGAGGGGGCAGGGTCTCCTACGAGCAGTACTTC
NA	TRBV5-8	TRBD1	TRBJ2-1	CASSFDRGHDEQFF	TGTGCCAGCAGCTTCGACAGGGGGCACGATGAGCAGTTCTTC
NA	TRBV11-3	NA	TRBJ2-7	CASSLGTFGEQYF	TGTGCCAGCAGCTTGGGGACTTTCGGAGAGCAGTACTTC
NA	TRBV7-2	NA	TRBJ1-5	CASSLVWGAFQPQHF	TGTGCCAGCAGCTTAGTATGGGGGGCCTTTCAGCCCCAGCATTTT
NA	TRBV5-8	NA	TRBJ2-7	CASSLKGAQYF	TGTGCCAGCAGCTTGAAGGGCGCGCAGTACTTC
NA	TRBV6-2/TRBV6-3	TRBD2	TRBJ2-7	CASSYSTAASGSYEQYF	TGTGCCAGCAGTTACTCGACCGCGGCTAGCGGGAGCTACGAGCAGTACTTC
NA	TRBV7-9	NA	TRBJ1-3	CASNRDLFSGNTIYF	TGTGCCAGCAACCGCGATCTTTTCTCTGGAAACACCATATATTTT
few	TRBV5-1	NA	TRBJ1-2	CASSLGQGPYGYTF	TGCGCCAGCAGCTTGGGGCAGGGACCCTATGGCTACACCTTC
NA	TRBV12-5	NA	TRBJ1-3	CASGLVGGVRGTIYF	TGTGCTAGTGGTTTGGTAGGGGGAGTCCGGGGCACCATATATTTT
NA	TRBV30	NA	TRBJ2-2	CAWSGQGTGELFF	TGTGCCTGGAGTGGGCAGGGCACCGGGGAGCTGTTTTTT
NA	TRBV19	NA	TRBJ1-6	CASSIQGRESPLHF	TGTGCCAGTAGTATCCAGGGAAGAGAGTCACCCCTCCACTTT
NA	TRBV5-1	TRBD1	TRBJ2-5	CASSLAATGEETQYF	TGCGCCAGCAGCTTGGCAGCGACAGGGGAAGAGACCCAGTACTTC